The rows below give T cell receptor beta chains drawn from one sample of a study of T-cell memory formation after mild COVID-19. TCRdb recomputed calls from the 5' RACE reads with MiXCR, one row per CDR3 protein. In the table there are hundreds of thousands of distinct CDR3 sequences, 15% to 20% of which are singletons. Sample: PBMCs or a T cell subset sorted from them (not recorded which). These receptors were obtained from a man between 18 and 35 years old who had mild COVID-19 (a few samples of this study predate the infection). Cell type and time point are not known. The CDR3 runs from the conserved cysteine through the conserved F or W. The order of the fields is V gene, J gene, clone size, D gene, CDR3 DNA, CDR3 protein. D genes are given only for firm matches. Part of the rows lack a size; the others show once, few, many or a class for expanded clones.

v_gene: TRBV28; j_gene: TRBJ1-2; abundance: few; d_gene: NA; CDR3nt: TGTGCCAGCAGTTTATCGCCTGGGTATGGCTACACCTTC; CDR3aa: CASSLSPGYGYTF
v_gene: TRBV6-1; j_gene: TRBJ1-1; abundance: few; d_gene: TRBD1; CDR3nt: TGTGCCAGCATGGGGACAGGGAACACTGAAGCTTTCTTT; CDR3aa: CASMGTGNTEAFF
v_gene: TRBV5-1; j_gene: TRBJ2-5; abundance: once; d_gene: TRBD2; CDR3nt: TGCGCCAGCAGCGGCTCAGGCGCGGGGGGGGAGACCCAGTACTTC; CDR3aa: CASSGSGAGGETQYF
v_gene: TRBV6-2/TRBV6-3; j_gene: TRBJ2-5; abundance: NA; d_gene: NA; CDR3nt: TGTGCCAGCAGCTCCTTTTTGGGAGAGACCCAGTACTTC; CDR3aa: CASSSFLGETQYF
v_gene: TRBV5-6; j_gene: TRBJ2-2; abundance: few; d_gene: TRBD1; CDR3nt: TGTGCCAGCAGCACCGGGACAGGTGGGGCCGGGGAGCTGTTTTTT; CDR3aa: CASSTGTGGAGELFF
v_gene: TRBV9; j_gene: TRBJ2-5; abundance: few; d_gene: NA; CDR3nt: TGTGCCAGCAGAACTGGGCAGGGGCCGGCAGAGACCCAGTACTTC; CDR3aa: CASRTGQGPAETQYF
v_gene: TRBV6-5; j_gene: TRBJ2-2; abundance: few; d_gene: NA; CDR3nt: TGTGCCAGCAGTACACAGGGTTGGGGCGGGGAGCTGTTTTTT; CDR3aa: CASSTQGWGGELFF
v_gene: TRBV6-2/TRBV6-3; j_gene: TRBJ2-7; abundance: few; d_gene: NA; CDR3nt: TGTGCCAGCAGTTACCAGGGAGGTGTCTACGAGCAGTACTTC; CDR3aa: CASSYQGGVYEQYF
v_gene: TRBV20-1; j_gene: TRBJ2-3; abundance: NA; d_gene: NA; CDR3nt: TGCAGTGGTGTGGGGCCAACAGATACGCAGTATTTT; CDR3aa: CSGVGPTDTQYF
v_gene: TRBV12-3/TRBV12-4; j_gene: TRBJ1-1; abundance: many; d_gene: NA; CDR3nt: TGTGCCAGCAGCCGGGTGGTGGACCAAAAAGCTTTCTTT; CDR3aa: CASSRVVDQKAFF
v_gene: TRBV3-1; j_gene: TRBJ2-5; abundance: NA; d_gene: TRBD2; CDR3nt: TGTGCCAGCAGCCAAGAGTCCAGCGGGGGGGAAGAGACCCAGTACTTC; CDR3aa: CASSQESSGGEETQYF
v_gene: TRBV7-2; j_gene: TRBJ2-1; abundance: many; d_gene: NA; CDR3nt: TGTGCCAGCAGCTTACTAAGTCCCTACAATGAGCAGTTCTTC; CDR3aa: CASSLLSPYNEQFF
v_gene: TRBV11-2; j_gene: TRBJ2-5; abundance: few; d_gene: NA; CDR3nt: TGTGCCAGCAGCTTCGAGTCAGAGACCCAGTACTTC; CDR3aa: CASSFESETQYF
v_gene: TRBV7-9; j_gene: TRBJ2-1; abundance: many; d_gene: TRBD2; CDR3nt: TGTGCCAGCAGCCCCCCAAGTAGCGGGTCCTACAATGAGCAGTTCTTC; CDR3aa: CASSPPSSGSYNEQFF
v_gene: TRBV15; j_gene: TRBJ2-1; abundance: many; d_gene: TRBD2; CDR3nt: TGTGCCACCAGCAGAGGGGACACTAGCGGGGCCAATGAGCAGTTCTTC; CDR3aa: CATSRGDTSGANEQFF
v_gene: TRBV20-1; j_gene: TRBJ1-1; abundance: few; d_gene: NA; CDR3nt: TGCAGTGCTAGAAATCCGGGGATGAACACTGAAGCTTTCTTT; CDR3aa: CSARNPGMNTEAFF
v_gene: TRBV5-1; j_gene: TRBJ2-2; abundance: NA; d_gene: NA; CDR3nt: TGCGCCAGCATCTTGTCTACGATCGGGGAGCTGTTTTTT; CDR3aa: CASILSTIGELFF
v_gene: TRBV6-2/TRBV6-3; j_gene: TRBJ2-7; abundance: few; d_gene: NA; CDR3nt: TGTGCCAGCAGTTACGGGGGGACTGCGACGGAGTACTTC; CDR3aa: CASSYGGTATEYF
v_gene: TRBV5-1; j_gene: TRBJ2-3; abundance: NA; d_gene: NA; CDR3nt: TGCGCCAGCAGCTTAGAAAGGGAAACAGATACGCAGTATTTT; CDR3aa: CASSLERETDTQYF
v_gene: TRBV20-1; j_gene: TRBJ2-3; abundance: few; d_gene: NA; CDR3nt: TGCAGTGCCTCACGGGGGGCGGATACGCAGTATTTT; CDR3aa: CSASRGADTQYF
v_gene: TRBV6-5; j_gene: TRBJ2-3; abundance: NA; d_gene: TRBD1; CDR3nt: TGTGCCAGCAGTTACACACTGGGACAGCCAAGCACAGATACGCAGTATTTT; CDR3aa: CASSYTLGQPSTDTQYF
v_gene: TRBV7-6; j_gene: TRBJ1-2; abundance: NA; d_gene: TRBD1; CDR3nt: TGTGCCAGCAGCCCCACTGGACAGGTCTATGGCTACACCTTC; CDR3aa: CASSPTGQVYGYTF
v_gene: TRBV5-1; j_gene: TRBJ2-7; abundance: NA; d_gene: NA; CDR3nt: TGCGCCAGCAGCCGGCGGGACAGACTATACGAGCAGTACTTC; CDR3aa: CASSRRDRLYEQYF
v_gene: TRBV7-3; j_gene: TRBJ2-6; abundance: NA; d_gene: NA; CDR3nt: TGTGCTACCAGGGCCCCGGGGGCCAACGTCCTGACTTTC; CDR3aa: CATRAPGANVLTF
v_gene: TRBV10-3; j_gene: TRBJ1-1; abundance: few; d_gene: TRBD1; CDR3nt: TGTGCCATCAGAGACAGGGGTTTTGGAGCTTTCTTT; CDR3aa: CAIRDRGFGAFF
v_gene: TRBV6-5; j_gene: TRBJ2-3; abundance: NA; d_gene: NA; CDR3nt: TGTGCCAGCAGGAGGACCCACCCAAGGGGGACAGATACGCAGTATTTT; CDR3aa: CASRRTHPRGTDTQYF
v_gene: TRBV7-3; j_gene: TRBJ1-6; abundance: few; d_gene: TRBD1; CDR3nt: TGTGCCAGCAGCTATGCCGGGACAGCAAATTCACCCCTCCACTTT; CDR3aa: CASSYAGTANSPLHF
v_gene: TRBV5-1; j_gene: TRBJ1-3; abundance: few; d_gene: NA; CDR3nt: TGCGCCAGCAGCTTGTCAGGCACTGGAAACACCATATATTTT; CDR3aa: CASSLSGTGNTIYF
v_gene: TRBV28; j_gene: TRBJ1-6; abundance: NA; d_gene: NA; CDR3nt: TGTGCCAGCAGTTTAGACGTAGGGTCTAATTCACCCCTCCACTTT; CDR3aa: CASSLDVGSNSPLHF
v_gene: TRBV4-1; j_gene: TRBJ2-1; abundance: few; d_gene: TRBD2; CDR3nt: TGCGCCAGCAGCCGGGGGGGTGGCAACAATGAGCAGTTCTTC; CDR3aa: CASSRGGGNNEQFF
v_gene: TRBV20-1; j_gene: TRBJ2-1; abundance: few; d_gene: NA; CDR3nt: TGCAGTGCTAGAGGCTACTACAATGAGCAGTTCTTC; CDR3aa: CSARGYYNEQFF